The 32 T cell receptor beta chains presented below share a single source sample, sequenced in a study of T cells in Graves' hyperthyroidism and ophthalmopathy. It was RNA transcripts that yielded the amplified TCR beta CDR3 regions. A set of HTBI primers served as the primers for a first-round RT-PCR of the TCR CDR3. TCRdb itself ran the multiplex PCR reads through MiXCR, one entry per CDR3 protein. The repertoire holds just over 550,000 distinct CDR3 sequences, 46% seen once, with approximately 8.2% in the top ten. The sample consisted of peripheral blood or thyroid tissue (not recorded which). Receptors were obtained from a woman younger than 35 with Graves' hyperthyroidism.

The chain has TRBV20-1 and TRBJ2-5; D gene ambiguous. V was trimmed by 2 bases and J by 1 base, leaving 8 bases between them. CDR1 and CDR2 from the germline V gene are DFQATT and SNEGSKA (reference sequence). CDR3 length: 13 amino acids. The CDR3 DNA follows: TGCAGTGCTAGAATAGCAGTCCAAGAGACCCAGTACTTC. This translates into CSARIAVQETQYF.

V and J are TRBV11-2 and TRBJ2-7; D unclear. Germline CDR1 and CDR2: SGHAT and FQNNGV. The V gene lost 5 bases and the J gene lost 5 bases, with 25 bases spanning the gap. The CDR3 totals 17 residues. This CDR3 is CASSPSWIVENSHEQYF. CDR3 in DNA: TGTGCCAGCAGCCCTTCATGGATTGTTGAGAATTCCCACGAGCAGTACTTC. The full variable domain, rest sourced from reference TRBV11-2 and TRBJ2-7, is EAGVAQSPRYKIIEKRQSVAFWCNPISGHATLYWYQQILGQGPKLLIQFQNNGVVDDSQLPKDRFSAERLKGVDSTLKIQPAKLEDSAVYLCASSPSWIVENSHEQYFGPGTRLTVT.

The chain uses TRBV25-1 and TRBJ2-2; D may be TRBD1 or TRBD2 (5 bases each). The CDR3 totals 14 residues. Per germline, CDR1 MGHDK and CDR2 SYGVNS. The CDR3, as DNA: TGTGCTAGAGGTTCGGGGCCGAGGGGCGGGGAGCTGTTTTTT. The encoded protein is CARGSGPRGGELFF. The full variable domain, its missing parts supplied by reference TRBV25-1 and TRBJ2-2, is EADIYQTPRYLVIGTGKKITLECSQTMGHDKMYWYQQDPGMELHLIHYSYGVNSTEKGDLSSESTVSRIRTEHFPLTLESARPSHTSQYLCARGSGPRGGELFFGEGSRLTVL.

This clonotype was observed many times. The rearrangement uses TRBV7-2 and TRBJ1-2; maybe TRBD1 (6 bases). V was shortened by 5 bases and J by 4 bases, with 20 bases between the two germline ends. CDR3 length: 16 residues. CDR1 is SGHTA, CDR2 FQGNSA, per germline. This chain's CDR3 is CASSASTGLSGYGYTF. In nucleotides, the CDR3 is TGTGCCAGCAGCGCCTCCACAGGGCTAAGCGGCTATGGCTACACCTTC.

This sequence joins TRBV5-1 and TRBJ1-5, with a tentative D call TRBD1 (5 bases). V was shortened by 2 bases and J by 0 bases, with 9 bases between the two germline ends. This CDR3 contains 15 residues. The germline V gene has CDR1 SGHRS and CDR2 YFSETQ. The CDR3 sequence: CASSFGGDSNQPQHF. The CDR3 nucleotides read TGCGCCAGCAGCTTTGGGGGTGATAGCAATCAGCCCCAGCATTTT.

V is TRBV2 and J is TRBJ2-7; possibly TRBD2 for D (5 bases). Germline V gives CDR1 SNHLY, CDR2 FYNNEI. V was pared by 6 bases and J by 2 bases, with 17 bases between. This CDR3 is 15 amino acids long. Written as DNA, the CDR3 is TGTGCCAGCAGGCCGACGGGGTCGAGCCCCTACGAGCAGTACTTC. This sequence encodes CASRPTGSSPYEQYF.

V is TRBV11-1 and J is TRBJ1-2, with TRBD1 identical over 11 bases. This CDR3 region has 15 residues. Germline lookup yields CDR1 SGHAT and CDR2 FQDESV (reference sequence). J gave up 3 bases and V 3 bases, and 3 bases lay outside the gene matches. This CDR3 is CASSFPDRGHYGYTF. CDR3 nucleotides: TGTGCCAGCAGCTTCCCGGACAGGGGGCACTATGGCTACACCTTC. The whole variable domain, filled in from reference TRBV11-1 and TRBJ1-2, reads EAEVAQSPRYKITEKSQAVAFWCDPISGHATLYWYRQILGQGPELLVQFQDESVVDDSQLPKDRFSAERLKGVDSTLKIQPAELGDSAMYLCASSFPDRGHYGYTFGSGTRLTVV.

In its sample, this clonotype was seen once. The genes are TRBV11-1 and TRBJ2-3, with TRBD2 identical over 13 bases. The trim removed 5 bases at V and 12 bases at J, leaving 14 bases unmatched. Germline loops: CDR1 SGHAT, CDR2 FQDESV (reference sequence). The CDR3 has 16 amino acids. CDR3 nucleotides: TGTGCCAGCAGCAAAACTAGCGGGAGGGCTCAAATGTTCCAGTATTTT. It codes for CASSKTSGRAQMFQYF.

A few counts support this clonotype. The rearrangement links TRBV6-5 to TRBJ2-5, with D tentatively TRBD2 (5 bases). The germline V gene encodes CDR1 MNHEY and CDR2 SVGAGI. Deletions cut 9 bases from V and 5 bases from J, with 16 bases between. The CDR3 is 13 amino acids. The CDR3 here is CASSGIGWETQYF. The DNA for the CDR3 is TGTGCCAGTTCGGGAATAGGATGGGAGACCCAGTACTTC.

The V gene is TRBV20-1, the J gene TRBJ1-5, with D perhaps matching TRBD1 (6 bases). V was shortened by 3 bases and J by 7 bases, with 10 bases between the two germline ends. CDR3 size: 12 residues. Germline values: CDR1 DFQATT, CDR2 SNEGSKA (reference sequence). DNA for the CDR3: TGCAGTGCTAGTCGGGGGACACAGCCCCAGCATTTT. This gives the protein CSASRGTQPQHF.

The chain couples TRBV10-3 to TRBJ2-2; TRBD2 agrees at 11 bases. The CDR3 sequence is 15 residues long. Germline CDR1 reads ENHRY; CDR2 reads SYGVKD. Germline trimming cut 3 bases from V and 5 bases from J; bases unmatched to any gene: 2. The DNA of the CDR3 is TGTGCCATCAGTGAACCTAGCGGGAGGACCGGGGAGCTGTTTTTT. Translation: CAISEPSGRTGELFF.

This clonotype came up many times. The genes are TRBV24-1 and TRBJ1-1; D not certain. Per germline, CDR1 KGHDR and CDR2 SFDVKD. With 3 bases removed from V and 5 bases from J, the gap between germline ends came to 6 bases. The CDR3 totals 12 residues. The CDR3 nucleotides read TGTGCCACCAGTGATGGGGAAACTGAAGCTTTCTTT. Translation gives CATSDGETEAFF.

This clonotype came up a few times. The chain employs TRBV6-5 and TRBJ1-6, with D hard to call. The germline gives CDR1 MNHEY, CDR2 SVGAGI. This CDR3 spans 13 amino acids. The V gene lost 2 bases and the J gene lost 13 bases, with 12 bases spanning the gap. The CDR3, as DNA: TGTGCCAGCAGTTACACAACTCTGGCGCCCCTCCACTTT. Translation gives CASSYTTLAPLHF.

The genes are TRBV20-1 and TRBJ2-5; D is uncertain. There are 10 residues in the CDR3. Germline V gene lookup returns CDR1 DFQATT and CDR2 SNEGSKA (reference sequence). Trimming stripped 6 bases from V and 4 bases from J, with 6 bases between. The CDR3 nucleotides are TGCAGTGCAAGCACAGAGACCCAGTACTTC. It is translated as CSASTETQYF.

This clonotype showed up many times. The chain carries TRBV29-1 and TRBJ1-1, with D unclear. Germline loops: CDR1 SQVTM, CDR2 ANQGSEA. The CDR3 is 12 residues long. Trimming stripped 5 bases from V and 6 bases from J, with 13 bases between. CDR3 amino acids: CSVSGSEAEAFF. The CDR3 DNA reads as TGCAGCGTTTCGGGTAGTGAGGCTGAAGCTTTCTTT.

The chain joins TRBV7-2 to TRBJ2-5; 7 positions match TRBD2. The germline V gene encodes CDR1 SGHTA and CDR2 FQGNSA. This CDR3 spans 14 amino acids. With 5 bases clipped from V and 4 bases from J, the junction kept 7 bases outside the gene matches. The CDR3 nucleotides read TGTGCCAGCAGCCGGCTCACGGGAGGAGAGACCCAGTACTTC. This sequence encodes CASSRLTGGETQYF.

This clonotype showed up just a few times. The gene calls are TRBV20-1 and TRBJ2-5; the match to TRBD2 covers 12 bases. Per germline, CDR1 DFQATT and CDR2 SNEGSKA (reference sequence). The CDR3 is 14 amino acids. J lost 2 bases, V lost 3 bases, and 1 base had no gene match. CDR3 amino acids: CSARTSGSQETQYF. For the CDR3, the DNA is TGCAGTGCTAGGACTAGCGGGAGTCAAGAGACCCAGTACTTC.

This clonotype appeared a few times. This chain links TRBV12-3 or TRBV12-4 with TRBJ1-4; D call uncertain. V lost 7 bases and J lost 0, with 12 bases in between. This CDR3 is built from 15 residues. The DNA for the CDR3 is TGTGCCAGCACTCCCGACCACTCAACTAATGAAAAACTGTTTTTT. It yields the protein CASTPDHSTNEKLFF.

This clonotype was detected only a few times. The chain joins TRBV7-9 to TRBJ2-5, with D uncertain. Germline CDR1 SEHNR, CDR2 FQNEAQ (reference sequence). Trimming stripped 6 bases from V and 4 bases from J, with 15 bases between. The CDR3 totals 14 residues. The CDR3 DNA is TGTGCCAGCAGTAGGTTTGCGGCCCTAGAGACCCAGTACTTC. It translates to CASSRFAALETQYF.

The table lists this clonotype with a few counts. The chain couples TRBV20-1 to TRBJ2-5, with 7 bases lining up with TRBD1. This CDR3 has 13 residues. Germline V gene data show CDR1 as DFQATT and CDR2 as SNEGSKA (reference sequence). With V trimmed by 6 bases and J by 0 bases, 4 bases remained unmatched. The CDR3 here is CSALGQNQETQYF. DNA of the CDR3: TGCAGTGCCCTGGGACAGAACCAAGAGACCCAGTACTTC.

This clonotype was recorded at least ten times. The V call is TRBV10-3, the J call TRBJ1-2; no clear D gene. This CDR3 is 15 amino acids long. V was cut by 0 bases and J by 1 base, with 9 bases left in between. CDR1 is ENHRY, CDR2 SYGVKD, per germline. CDR3 sequence reads: CAISESGRSNYGYTF. For the CDR3, the DNA is TGTGCCATCAGTGAGTCGGGAAGGAGTAACTATGGCTACACCTTC.

Comments on this clonotype: A much larger clone differs from this one at a single base, so this may be a read error. The rearrangement links TRBV29-1 to TRBJ2-7; D is unclear. Germline V gene lookup returns CDR1 SQVTM and CDR2 ANQGSEA. The germline V and J ends were trimmed by 2 bases and 4 bases, with 12 bases remaining between them. The CDR3 runs 13 residues. CDR3 bases: TGCAGCGTTGAAACCGCCCGGCGGTACGAGCAGTACTTC. This encodes CSVETARRYEQYF.

At least ten counts were recorded for this clonotype. The chain couples TRBV10-3 to TRBJ1-1, with D hard to call. Germline V gene lookup returns CDR1 ENHRY and CDR2 SYGVKD. Trimming stripped 10 bases from V and 4 bases from J, with 13 bases between. CDR3 length: 12 residues. This CDR3 is CASSPTTTEAFF. CDR3 nucleotide sequence: TGTGCCAGCAGCCCTACGACCACTGAAGCTTTCTTT.

The chain joins TRBV7-2 to TRBJ2-2, with 7 bases fitting TRBD1. Trimming took 5 bases from V and 5 from J; bases not matched to a gene: 8. This CDR3 spans 15 amino acids. Per the germline V gene, CDR1 is SGHTA and CDR2 is FQGNSA. The CDR3 spells CASSPQGPRTGELFF. The CDR3 nucleotides read TGTGCCAGCAGCCCACAGGGGCCAAGAACCGGGGAGCTGTTTTTT.

CDR3 DNA: TGTGCCATCTCTCGAGGGACCCCCTCCTACGAGCAGTACTTC. It encodes CAISRGTPSYEQYF. This rearrangement joins TRBV10-3 to TRBJ2-7; the D call may be TRBD1 or TRBD2 (5 bases each). The CDR3 covers 14 residues. V was trimmed by 8 bases and J by 0 bases, leaving 14 bases between them. Germline CDR1 ENHRY, CDR2 SYGVKD.

As for this clonotype: This may be a read error: a much more frequent sequence differs by one nucleotide. The chain carries TRBV11-1 and TRBJ1-1; D may be TRBD1 (5 bases). V was shortened by 4 bases and J by 1 base, with 13 bases between the two germline ends. The CDR3 loop spans 15 amino acids. Germline CDR1 is SGHAT and CDR2 is FQDESV (reference sequence). The DNA for the CDR3 is TGTGCCAGCAGCTACAGGCGGCGGAGGAACACTGAAGCTTTCTTT. It translates to CASSYRRRRNTEAFF.

The chain has TRBV7-2 and TRBJ2-7, with D hard to call. CDR1 SGHTA and CDR2 FQGNSA come from the germline V gene. The CDR3 runs 17 residues. V dropped 6 bases and J dropped 3 bases, with 24 bases sitting between them. The CDR3 DNA reads as TGTGCCAGCAGTCTCAGGTCGCTAGGAGCGTCTAACTACGAGCAGTACTTC. As protein: CASSLRSLGASNYEQYF.

Concerning this clonotype itself: Just one base apart from a much larger clone, this may be a read error. The chain has TRBV24-1 and TRBJ1-1; D remains unclear. The V gene lost 9 bases and the J gene lost 1 base, with 14 bases spanning the gap. The CDR3 covers 14 residues. Germline V gene lookup returns CDR1 KGHDR and CDR2 SFDVKD. CDR3 nucleotide sequence: TGTGCCACCTCTGGGTGGGGTGGGAACACTGAAGCTTTCTTT. Translation: CATSGWGGNTEAFF.

This chain joins TRBV7-9 and TRBJ2-6; perhaps D is TRBD1 or TRBD2 (7 bases each). This CDR3 is built from 18 residues. V lost 10 bases to trimming and J lost 3 bases, with 25 bases between them. Germline CDR1 is SEHNR and CDR2 is FQNEAQ (reference sequence). The CDR3 bases are TGTGCCACCCGAGGGGGCGGGGGCGCGGGTTTTGGGGCCAACGTCCTGACTTTC. Amino acids: CATRGGGGAGFGANVLTF.

This chain connects TRBV29-1 to TRBJ1-2; 7 bases line up with TRBD1. Germline CDR1 is SQVTM and CDR2 is ANQGSEA. The ends lost 6 bases at V and 4 bases at J; junction bases unmatched: 5. The CDR3 length is 12 residues. CDR3 amino acids: CSVNRGAYGYTF. For the CDR3, the DNA is TGCAGCGTAAACAGGGGAGCCTATGGCTACACCTTC.

This clonotype was detected only a few times. This chain joins TRBV24-1 and TRBJ2-5; possibly TRBD1 for D (5 bases). CDR1 and CDR2 (germline): KGHDR, SFDVKD. The CDR3 extends over 15 amino acids. Trimming cost V 3 bases and J 9 bases, with 19 bases left between them. As DNA, the CDR3 is TGTGCCACCAGTGATGCAGACAGTAGGGATCAGCCCCAGTACTTC. This codes for CATSDADSRDQPQYF.

This chain uses TRBV7-2 with TRBJ2-5, with a tentative D call TRBD1 (6 bases). Per germline, CDR1 SGHTA and CDR2 FQGNSA. The V end lost 2 bases, the J end lost 5 bases, and 21 bases lay between the germline ends. CDR3 length: 17 amino acids. CDR3 residues: CASSLMPGASALETQYF. The CDR3 coding sequence is TGTGCCAGCAGCTTAATGCCAGGGGCCTCAGCTTTGGAGACCCAGTACTTC.